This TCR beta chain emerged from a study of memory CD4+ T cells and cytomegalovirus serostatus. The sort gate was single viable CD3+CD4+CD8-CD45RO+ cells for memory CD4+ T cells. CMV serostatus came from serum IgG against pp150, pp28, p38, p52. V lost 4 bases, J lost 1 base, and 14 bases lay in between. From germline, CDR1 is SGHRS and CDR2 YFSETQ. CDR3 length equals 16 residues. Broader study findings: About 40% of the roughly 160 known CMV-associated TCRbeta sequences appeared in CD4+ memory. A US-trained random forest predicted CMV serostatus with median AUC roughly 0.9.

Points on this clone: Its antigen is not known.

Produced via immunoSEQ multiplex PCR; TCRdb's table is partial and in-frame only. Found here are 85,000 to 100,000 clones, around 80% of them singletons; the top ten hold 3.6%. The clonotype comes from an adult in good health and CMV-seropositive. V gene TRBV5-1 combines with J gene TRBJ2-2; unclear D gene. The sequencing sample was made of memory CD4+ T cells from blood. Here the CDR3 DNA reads TGCGCCAGCAGCCTTAATGGCATCGGGAACACCGGGGAGCTGTTTTTT. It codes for CASSLNGIGNTGELFF.